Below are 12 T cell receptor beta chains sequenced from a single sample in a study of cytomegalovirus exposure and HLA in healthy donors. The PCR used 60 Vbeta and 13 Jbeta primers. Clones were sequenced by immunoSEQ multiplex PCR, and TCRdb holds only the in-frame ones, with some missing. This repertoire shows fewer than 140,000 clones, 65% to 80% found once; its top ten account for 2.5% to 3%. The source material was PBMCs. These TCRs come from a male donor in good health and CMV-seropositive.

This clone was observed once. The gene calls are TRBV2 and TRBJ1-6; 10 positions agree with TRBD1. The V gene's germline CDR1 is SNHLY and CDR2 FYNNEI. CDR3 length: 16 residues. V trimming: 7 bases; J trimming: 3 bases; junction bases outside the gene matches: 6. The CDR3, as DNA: TGTGCCAGCATCAGGACAGGGGGGGTCTATAATTCACCCCTCCACTTT. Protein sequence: CASIRTGGVYNSPLHF.

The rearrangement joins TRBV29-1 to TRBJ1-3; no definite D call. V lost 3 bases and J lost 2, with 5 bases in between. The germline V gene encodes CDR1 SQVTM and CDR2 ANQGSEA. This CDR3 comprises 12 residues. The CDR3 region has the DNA TGCAGCGTTGAGTTAACTGGAAACACCATATATTTT. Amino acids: CSVELTGNTIYF.

CDR3 region: CASSQRTGTYEQYF. In DNA form, the CDR3 reads TGTGCCAGCAGCCAACGGACAGGTACCTACGAGCAGTACTTC. The chain couples TRBV5-8 to TRBJ2-7; TRBD1 matches 7 bases. The V and J ends lost 4 bases and 2 bases, in that order; junction bases with no gene match: 6. CDR1 and CDR2 (germline): SGHTS, YDEGEE. The CDR3 is 14 amino acids. Together with reference TRBV5-8 and TRBJ2-7, the CDR3 gives the full variable domain: EAGVTQSPTHLIKTRGQQATLRCSPISGHTSVYWYQQALGLGLQFLLWYDEGEERNRGNFPPRFSGRQFPNYSSELNVNALELEDSALYLCASSQRTGTYEQYFGPGTRLTVT.

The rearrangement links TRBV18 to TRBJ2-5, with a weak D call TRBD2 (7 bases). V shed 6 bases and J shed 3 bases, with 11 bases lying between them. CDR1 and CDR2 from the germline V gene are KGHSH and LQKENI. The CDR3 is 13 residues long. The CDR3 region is CASSSGGEETQYF. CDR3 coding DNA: TGTGCCAGCTCTTCGGGGGGCGAAGAGACCCAGTACTTC.

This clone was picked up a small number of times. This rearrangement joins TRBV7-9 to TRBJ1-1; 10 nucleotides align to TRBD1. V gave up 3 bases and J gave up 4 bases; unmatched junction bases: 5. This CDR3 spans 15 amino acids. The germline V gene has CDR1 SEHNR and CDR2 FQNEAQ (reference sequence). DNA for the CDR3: TGTGCCAGCAGCTTGGACAGGGGGTCGGCCACTGAAGCTTTCTTT. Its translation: CASSLDRGSATEAFF.

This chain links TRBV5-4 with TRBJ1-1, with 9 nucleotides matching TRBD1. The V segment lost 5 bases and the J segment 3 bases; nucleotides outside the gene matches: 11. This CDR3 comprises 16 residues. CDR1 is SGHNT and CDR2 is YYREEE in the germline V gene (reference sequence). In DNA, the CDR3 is TGTGCCAGCAGAGACGGGGACAGGGAAGCCTACACTGAAGCTTTCTTT. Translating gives CASRDGDREAYTEAFF. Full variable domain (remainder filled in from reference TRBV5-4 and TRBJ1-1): ETGVTQSPTHLIKTRGQQVTLRCSSQSGHNTVSWYQQALGQGPQFIFQYYREEENGRGNFPPRFSGLQFPNYSSELNVNALELDDSALYLCASRDGDREAYTEAFFGQGTRLTVV.

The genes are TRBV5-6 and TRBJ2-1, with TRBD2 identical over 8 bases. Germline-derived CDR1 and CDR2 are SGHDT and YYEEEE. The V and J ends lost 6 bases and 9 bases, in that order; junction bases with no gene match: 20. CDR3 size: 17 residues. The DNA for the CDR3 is TGTGCCAGCATTTTCCTCGGGGAGAGCGGGGGCCTCACTGAGCAGTTCTTC. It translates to CASIFLGESGGLTEQFF.

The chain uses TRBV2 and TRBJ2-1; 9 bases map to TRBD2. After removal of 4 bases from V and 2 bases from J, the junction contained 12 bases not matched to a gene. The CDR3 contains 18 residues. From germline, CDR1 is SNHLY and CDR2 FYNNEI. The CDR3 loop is CASSGTAGGISPYNEQFF. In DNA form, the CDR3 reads TGTGCCAGCAGTGGGACAGCGGGGGGCATCTCCCCCTACAATGAGCAGTTCTTC. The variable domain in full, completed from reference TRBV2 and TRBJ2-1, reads EPEVTQTPSHQVTQMGQEVILRCVPISNHLYFYWYRQILGQKVEFLVSFYNNEISEKSEIFDDQFSVERPDGSNFTLKIRSTKLEDSAMYFCASSGTAGGISPYNEQFFGPGTRLTVL.

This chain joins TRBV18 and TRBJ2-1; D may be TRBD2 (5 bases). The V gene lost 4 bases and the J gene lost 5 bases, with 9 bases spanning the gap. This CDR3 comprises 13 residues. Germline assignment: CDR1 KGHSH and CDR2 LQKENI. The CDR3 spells CASSLGIDNEQFF. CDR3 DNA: TGTGCCAGCTCACTCGGGATAGACAATGAGCAGTTCTTC.

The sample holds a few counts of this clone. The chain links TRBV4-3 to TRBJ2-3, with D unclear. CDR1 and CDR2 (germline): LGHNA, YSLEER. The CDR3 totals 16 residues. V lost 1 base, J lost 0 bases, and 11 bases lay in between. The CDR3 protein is CASSQAAGSSTDTQYF. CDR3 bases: TGCGCCAGCAGCCAAGCCGCAGGTTCTAGCACAGATACGCAGTATTTT.

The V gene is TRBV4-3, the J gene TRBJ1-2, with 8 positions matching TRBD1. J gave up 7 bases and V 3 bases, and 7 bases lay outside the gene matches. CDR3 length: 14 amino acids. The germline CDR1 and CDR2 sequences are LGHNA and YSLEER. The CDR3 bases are TGCGCCAGCAGCCAGCAGGGGGCATTGTGTGGCTACACCTTC. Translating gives CASSQQGALCGYTF.

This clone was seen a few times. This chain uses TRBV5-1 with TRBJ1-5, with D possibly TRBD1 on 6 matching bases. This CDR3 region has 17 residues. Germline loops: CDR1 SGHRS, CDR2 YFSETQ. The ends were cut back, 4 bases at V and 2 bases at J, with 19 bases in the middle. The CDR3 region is CASSPMGGGHGNQPQHF. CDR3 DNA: TGCGCCAGCAGCCCCATGGGCGGGGGCCATGGCAATCAGCCCCAGCATTTT. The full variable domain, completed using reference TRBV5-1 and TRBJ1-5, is KAGVTQTPRYLIKTRGQQVTLSCSPISGHRSVSWYQQTPGQGLQFLFEYFSETQRNKGNFPGRFSGRQFSNSRSEMNVSTLELGDSALYLCASSPMGGGHGNQPQHFGDGTRLSIL.